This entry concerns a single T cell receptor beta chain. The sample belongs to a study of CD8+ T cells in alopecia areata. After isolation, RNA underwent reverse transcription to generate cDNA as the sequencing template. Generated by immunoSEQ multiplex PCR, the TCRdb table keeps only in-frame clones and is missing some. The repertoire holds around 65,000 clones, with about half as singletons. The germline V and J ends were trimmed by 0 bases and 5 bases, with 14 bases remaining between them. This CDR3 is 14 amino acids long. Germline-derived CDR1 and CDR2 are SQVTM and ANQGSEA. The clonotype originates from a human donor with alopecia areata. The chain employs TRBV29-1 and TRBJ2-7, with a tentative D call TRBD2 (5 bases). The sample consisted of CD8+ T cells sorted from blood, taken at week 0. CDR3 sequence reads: CSVEDGGRGHEQYF. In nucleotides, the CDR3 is TGCAGCGTTGAAGACGGTGGGAGAGGCCACGAGCAGTACTTC.